Listed below are T cell receptor beta chains from one sample, sequenced in a study of lymphopenia after photon versus proton radiotherapy. Using immunoSEQ multiplex PCR, the repertoire was profiled, and TCRdb retains in-frame clones only, with some absent. In the table there are approximately 8,100 clones, roughly 88% of which are singletons. Sequencing was performed on peripheral blood, taken from a patient treated with photon-based radiotherapy. The receptor set was obtained from an elderly man with cholangiocarcinoma. Both conserved end residues are part of each CDR3. The D gene is left open where the match is weak. Rows may omit the clone size; those that give it use once, few, many or a size class.

j_gene: TRBJ2-7; v_gene: TRBV18; d_gene: TRBD1; len: 16; abundance: -; CDR3aa: CASSPRSGQGYNEQYF; CDR3nt: TGTGCCAGCTCACCACGCTCCGGACAGGGGTACAACGAGCAGTACTTC
j_gene: TRBJ1-6; v_gene: TRBV6-5; d_gene: TRBD1; len: 14; abundance: few; CDR3aa: CASRRDRGNSPLHF; CDR3nt: TGTGCCAGCAGGAGGGACAGGGGGAATTCACCCCTCCACTTT
j_gene: TRBJ2-3; v_gene: TRBV18; d_gene: TRBD2; len: 13; abundance: -; CDR3aa: CASSPPGLVMQYF; CDR3nt: TGTGCCAGCTCACCTCCGGGACTAGTAATGCAGTATTTT
j_gene: TRBJ2-1; v_gene: TRBV10-3; d_gene: -; len: 14; abundance: -; CDR3aa: CAIRRQGQVDEQFF; CDR3nt: TGTGCCATCAGACGCCAGGGACAAGTGGATGAGCAGTTCTTC
j_gene: TRBJ2-7; v_gene: TRBV28; d_gene: -; len: 14; abundance: -; CDR3aa: CASSSGPSAYEQYF; CDR3nt: TGTGCCAGCAGTTCGGGGCCTTCCGCCTACGAGCAGTACTTC
j_gene: TRBJ1-4; v_gene: TRBV4-1; d_gene: -; len: 16; abundance: -; CDR3aa: CASSETGSRGGEKLFF; CDR3nt: TGCGCCAGCAGCGAAACTGGGTCTAGAGGTGGGGAAAAACTGTTTTTT
j_gene: TRBJ2-2; v_gene: TRBV5-4; d_gene: -; len: 15; abundance: -; CDR3aa: CASSGGTLNTGELFF; CDR3nt: TGTGCCAGCAGCGGCGGGACCCTCAACACCGGGGAGCTGTTTTTT
j_gene: TRBJ2-7; v_gene: TRBV7-2; d_gene: -; len: 14; abundance: -; CDR3aa: CASSLRDTTYEQYF; CDR3nt: TGTGCCAGCAGCCTCCGGGACACAACCTACGAGCAGTACTTC
j_gene: TRBJ1-1; v_gene: TRBV14; d_gene: TRBD1; len: 16; abundance: -; CDR3aa: CASSSRQGALNTEAFF; CDR3nt: TGTGCCAGCAGCTCCCGGCAGGGGGCCTTGAACACTGAAGCTTTCTTT
j_gene: TRBJ2-1; v_gene: TRBV5-8; d_gene: -; len: 14; abundance: -; CDR3aa: CASGLGGWYNEQFF; CDR3nt: TGTGCCAGCGGATTAGGGGGGTGGTACAATGAGCAGTTCTTC